What follows describes a single T cell receptor beta chain. This record belongs to a study of T cells in Graves' hyperthyroidism and ophthalmopathy. Study context: Any treatment followed the collection of peripheral blood at initial diagnosis.

Ophthalmopathy patients had moderate-to-severe active disease, CAS ≥3, NOSPECS ≥4, and disease duration under 3 months. Exclusion of patients followed from uncontrolled infection, other autoimmune disease, pregnancy or lactation. The V and J ends lost 6 bases and 1 base respectively, with 15 bases between them. This CDR3 has 15 amino acids. The germline V gene encodes CDR1 MNHNS and CDR2 SASEGT. RNA transcripts gave rise to amplified TCR beta CDR3 regions. HTBI primers were used for first-round RT-PCR of the TCR CDR3. TCRdb reprocessed the multiplex PCR reads with MiXCR, giving one entry per CDR3 protein. The table includes about 480,000 distinct CDR3 sequences, under 25% detected once.

The sequenced sample consisted of blood. This TCR derives from a woman in her 70s with Graves' ophthalmopathy. The chain joins TRBV6-1 to TRBJ1-1; D is ambiguous. The CDR3 nucleotides are TGTGCCAGCAGGATAACCCGGACGGGGAACACTGAAGCTTTCTTT. As protein: CASRITRTGNTEAFF.